This T cell receptor beta chain was retrieved from a study of blood T cell repertoires in COVID-19. For the study at large: Acute-phase and convalescent COVID-19 samples originated in the United States, Italy and Spain. PBMCs, B-cell-depleted T cells, or T cells provided the cDNA or gDNA that made up the material.

This CDR3 has 17 amino acids. The V and J ends lost 1 base and 5 bases respectively, with 18 bases between them. Germline values: CDR1 WSHSY, CDR2 SAAADI. Source study methods: Amplifying reference gene primers gave estimates of nucleated cell counts. Data came from immunoSEQ multiplex PCR; TCRdb stores just in-frame clones and leaves some out. V and J calls and clone size follow that table, whereas D and trimming were derived from the DNA. Seen here are about 74,000 clones, around 70% observed once, and the top ten hold under 25%. The specimen sequenced was peripheral blood. The clonotype originates from a man between 65 and 80 years old with acute or convalescent COVID-19. The chain carries TRBV10-2 and TRBJ1-3, with D perhaps matching TRBD1 (6 bases). The CDR3 region is CASSELSLTGRRNTIYF. CDR3 nucleotide sequence: TGCGCCAGCAGTGAGTTGAGCCTTACAGGGCGGCGAAACACCATATATTTT.